The clone carrying this TCR beta chain appeared a single time. The entry originates in a study of T cell changes during pregnancy in multiple sclerosis. Trimming left V 3 bases short and J 6 bases short, with 7 bases between. Germline V lookup: CDR1 SEHNR, CDR2 FQNEAQ (reference sequence). This CDR3 region has 12 residues. The data were produced by immunoSEQ multiplex PCR, yet TCRdb's version contains in-frame clones alone and is incomplete. The table lists tens of thousands of clones, roughly 93% of them singletons, with roughly 2.5% in the top ten. Sequenced here: peripheral blood, sampled in the second trimester of pregnancy. V and J are TRBV7-9 and TRBJ2-3, with D possibly matching TRBD1 (5 bases). This receptor was taken from a female donor with multiple sclerosis, enrolled in a pregnancy study. CDR3 amino acids: CASSFRQDTQYF. The CDR3 region has the DNA TGTGCCAGCAGCTTCCGACAGGATACGCAGTATTTT.